This T cell receptor beta chain was retrieved from a study of cytomegalovirus exposure and HLA in healthy donors. General observations from the study: There were several of the most significant clusters that appeared linked to common viral pathogens in a later analysis. Later on, analysis showed that most CMV-associated TCR beta chains appeared to be HLA-restricted. In the analysis, some V segments, TRBV6-2 and TRBV6-3 included, were excluded as indistinguishable. At a 0.05 false discovery rate, a later analysis found 16,951 TCR beta sequences to be associated with HLA alleles.

The PCR contained 60 Vbeta and 13 Jbeta primers. Only in-frame clones appear in the TCRdb table, and some are missing; sequencing was by immunoSEQ multiplex PCR. The table for this sample gives roughly 34,000 clones. Remarks on this clone: Its cognate antigen is unknown.

CDR1 and CDR2 from the germline V gene are LGHNA and YSLEER. This CDR3 is built from 17 residues. The ends lost 4 bases at V and 6 bases at J; junction bases unmatched: 10. This sequence joins TRBV4-3 and TRBJ2-2, with 11 bases that match TRBD1. This clonotype was obtained from a middle-aged man in good health and CMV-seronegative. What was sequenced was PBMCs. In DNA, the CDR3 is TGCGCCAGCAGCCGGGGGACAGGGGGACATAGCGCCGGGGAGCTGTTTTTT. This translates into CASSRGTGGHSAGELFF.